A selection of T cell receptor beta chains follows, all from one sample in a study of blood T cell repertoires in COVID-19. The data were produced by immunoSEQ multiplex PCR, yet TCRdb's version contains in-frame clones alone and is incomplete. Of approximately 150,000 clones listed, 78% were seen once; the top ten hold less than 2.5%. The material sequenced was peripheral blood. The receptors here all came from a woman aged 55-70 years with acute or convalescent COVID-19. Both conserved end residues are part of each CDR3. D genes are given only for firm matches. Rows may omit the clone size; those that give it use once, few, many or a size class.

J gene	clone size	V gene	D gene	CDR3 DNA	CDR3 protein
TRBJ1-1	few	TRBV27	NA	TGTGCCAGCAGTATACGCCCCTACAGGAACACTGAAGCTTTCTTT	CASSIRPYRNTEAFF
TRBJ1-4	NA	TRBV5-1	TRBD1	TGCGCCAGCAGCCTGACAGGGGGCGCGGAAAAACTGTTTTTT	CASSLTGGAEKLFF
TRBJ1-2	NA	TRBV5-1	NA	TGCGCCAGCAGCTTGGGTGGTTCTACTAACTATGGCTACACCTTC	CASSLGGSTNYGYTF
TRBJ1-1	NA	TRBV5-1	NA	TGCGCCAGCAGCTTTCTACGAAACACTGAAGCTTTCTTT	CASSFLRNTEAFF
TRBJ2-1	NA	TRBV11-2	NA	TGTGCCAGCAGCTCCGGCGGGAACCACAATGAGCAGTTCTTC	CASSSGGNHNEQFF
TRBJ1-1	NA	TRBV28	NA	TGTGCCAGCAGTTTATATAGAGTCATGAACACTGAAGCTTTCTTT	CASSLYRVMNTEAFF
TRBJ2-7	few	TRBV4-2	TRBD2	TGTGCCAGCAGCCAAGGGGACGTAGGGACTAGACTCTACGAGCAGTACTTC	CASSQGDVGTRLYEQYF
TRBJ2-7	NA	TRBV7-8	TRBD1	TGTGCCAGCAGCTTACGGGGACAGGGACTGAGGGAGCAGTACTTC	CASSLRGQGLREQYF
TRBJ1-1	NA	TRBV13	NA	TGTGCCAGCAGACAAACAGAGAACACTGAAGCTTTCTTT	CASRQTENTEAFF
TRBJ2-1	NA	TRBV6-5	TRBD2	TGTGCCAGCAGCACACTAGCGGGAGGCTACAATGAGCAGTTCTTC	CASSTLAGGYNEQFF
TRBJ2-5	NA	TRBV2	NA	TGTGCCAGCAGACTTTCCCCAGGGCTCCAAGAGACCCAGTACTTC	CASRLSPGLQETQYF
TRBJ2-2	NA	TRBV7-9	NA	TGTGCCAGCAGCGCGTTGGAGCGGTTGAACACCGGGGAGCTGTTTTTT	CASSALERLNTGELFF
TRBJ2-7	NA	TRBV4-1	TRBD2	TGCGCCAGCAGCCAAGAGCTAGCGGGAACCTACGAGCAGTACTTC	CASSQELAGTYEQYF
TRBJ2-7	NA	TRBV9	NA	TGTGCCAGCAGCGTAGGAGGCGACAGCTCCTACGAGCAGTACTTC	CASSVGGDSSYEQYF
TRBJ2-6	NA	TRBV30	NA	TGTGCCTGGAGTGTACGGGCTGGGGCCAACGTCCTGACTTTC	CAWSVRAGANVLTF
TRBJ1-3	NA	TRBV10-3	NA	TGTGCCATCAGTACGGACAGCGGGAGGTGGGACACCATATATTTT	CAISTDSGRWDTIYF
TRBJ2-6	NA	TRBV10-2	TRBD2	TGCGCCAGCACAGGACTAGACCACTCTGGGGCCAACGTCCTGACTTTC	CASTGLDHSGANVLTF
TRBJ2-5	NA	TRBV30	TRBD2	TGTGCCTGGAGTGGAGCGGGAGGGCCGTGGGAGACCCAGTACTTC	CAWSGAGGPWETQYF
TRBJ2-3	NA	TRBV28	TRBD2	TGTGCCAGCAGCGGTTTAGCGGGACAAACGGTTGCAGATACGCAGTATTTT	CASSGLAGQTVADTQYF
TRBJ1-2	once	TRBV27	TRBD1	TGTGCCAGCAGCCGGGACAGTCTCTCCTATGGCTACACCTTC	CASSRDSLSYGYTF
TRBJ1-1	NA	TRBV3-1/TRBV3-2	NA	TGTGCCAGCAGCGCATTACAGGGAGGGACTGAAGCTTTCTTT	CASSALQGGTEAFF
TRBJ2-7	NA	TRBV6-5	NA	TGTGCCAGCAGCATCAGCGGGACATACTCCTACGAGCAGTACTTC	CASSISGTYSYEQYF
TRBJ1-2	NA	TRBV30	NA	TGTGCCTGGAGTGTACTAACGGGAAGCTATGGCTACACCTTC	CAWSVLTGSYGYTF
TRBJ1-1	NA	TRBV5-8	NA	TGTGCCAGCAGCTTGACCAGTGAAGCTTTCTTT	CASSLTSEAFF
TRBJ2-1	NA	TRBV5-1	TRBD1	TGCGCCAGCAGCCAAACCGGGACAGCCTACAATGAGCAGTTCTTC	CASSQTGTAYNEQFF
TRBJ2-1	NA	TRBV20-1	TRBD2	TGCAGTGCTAGTAGGCTAGCGGGATACAATGAGCAGTTCTTC	CSASRLAGYNEQFF
TRBJ2-7	NA	TRBV9	TRBD2	TGTGCCAGCAGCAGCGGGACCCTGAGCTCCTACGAGCAGTACTTC	CASSSGTLSSYEQYF
TRBJ2-3	few	TRBV2	NA	TGTGCCAGCAGTGAGGGAGGCGGGCGAGGGACAGATACGCAGTATTTT	CASSEGGGRGTDTQYF
TRBJ2-5	once	TRBV3-1/TRBV3-2	TRBD2	TGTGCCAGCAGCCAAGACGGGGGTACTAGCGGTCAGACCCAGTACTTC	CASSQDGGTSGQTQYF
TRBJ2-2	NA	TRBV12-3/TRBV12-4	TRBD1	TGTGCCAGCAGTCCGACAGGGGACGGGGAGCTGTTTTTT	CASSPTGDGELFF
TRBJ2-1	NA	TRBV30	NA	TGTGCCTGGAGTGTTCCCGCAGGGGCCTACAATGAGCAGTTCTTC	CAWSVPAGAYNEQFF
TRBJ2-4	NA	TRBV14	TRBD2	TGTGCCAGCAGCCAATCAGCGGGAGGGTACATTCAGTACTTC	CASSQSAGGYIQYF
TRBJ1-4	NA	TRBV2	NA	TGTGCCAGCAGTGCTAGGACAGCCCTTAATGAAAAACTGTTTTTT	CASSARTALNEKLFF
TRBJ2-1	once	TRBV7-8	NA	TGTGCCAGCAGCTCTATGAATGAGCAGTTCTTC	CASSSMNEQFF
TRBJ2-1	NA	TRBV10-1	NA	TGCGCCAGCAGTGATGAAAATAGCTGGTCCTCCTACAATGAGCAGTTCTTC	CASSDENSWSSYNEQFF
TRBJ2-5	once	TRBV30	NA	TGTGCCTGGACCCCCCAGGTCAGACAAGAGACCCAGTACTTC	CAWTPQVRQETQYF
TRBJ2-2	NA	TRBV6-6	NA	TGTGCCAGCAGGATTACGACCTTCAGAGGAACCGGGGAGCTGTTTTTT	CASRITTFRGTGELFF
TRBJ2-3	NA	TRBV28	TRBD2	TGTGCCAGCAGCACCGGGACTAGGCGGAGAGATACGCAGTATTTT	CASSTGTRRRDTQYF
TRBJ2-2	NA	TRBV29-1	TRBD1	TGCAGCGCCAAGGGGGCAGTGTCCGGGGAGCTGTTTTTT	CSAKGAVSGELFF
TRBJ2-5	NA	TRBV5-6	NA	TGTGCCAGCAGTGAGGGCCTCTTTGAGGAGACCCAGTACTTC	CASSEGLFEETQYF
TRBJ2-2	NA	TRBV27	TRBD2	TGTGCCAGCTCAAACGGGAGGCCCACCGGGGAGCTGTTTTTT	CASSNGRPTGELFF
TRBJ2-7	few	TRBV9	TRBD2	TGTGCCAGCAGCCCCTCGACTAGCGGGAGACCTTACGAGCAGTACTTC	CASSPSTSGRPYEQYF
TRBJ2-3	once	TRBV5-1	TRBD2	TGCGCCAGCAGCGCAGCCGGGACTAGTCTTAATACGCAGTATTTT	CASSAAGTSLNTQYF
TRBJ1-5	NA	TRBV19	NA	TGTGCCAGTAGGGACCCGGGGGGCAGCAATCAGCCCCAGCATTTT	CASRDPGGSNQPQHF
TRBJ2-1	NA	TRBV6-5	TRBD2	TGTGCCAGCTTACTGACTAGCGGGGGATACAATGAGCAGTTCTTC	CASLLTSGGYNEQFF
TRBJ2-7	NA	TRBV5-1	TRBD2	TGCGCCAGCAGCTTGGCTCTAGCGGGAGGCTACGAGCAGTACTTC	CASSLALAGGYEQYF
TRBJ2-1	once	TRBV10-1	NA	TGCGCCAGCAGTACCACCGGGAGACGCAGTGAGCAGTTCTTC	CASSTTGRRSEQFF
TRBJ2-1	once	TRBV2	NA	TGTGCCGGGGGGATTCTCTCCTACAATGAGCAGTTCTTC	CAGGILSYNEQFF
TRBJ2-2	few	TRBV3-1/TRBV3-2	NA	TGTGCCAGCAGCCAAGCCGCGACTAACACCGGGGAGCTGTTTTTT	CASSQAATNTGELFF
TRBJ2-1	NA	TRBV10-3	NA	TGTGCCATCAGTGACCTAGCGAGCTCCTACAATGAGCAGTTCTTC	CAISDLASSYNEQFF
TRBJ2-3	NA	TRBV18	TRBD2	TGTGCCAGCTCACCACTAGCGGGAGGTTTAGCAGATACGCAGTATTTT	CASSPLAGGLADTQYF
TRBJ2-1	NA	TRBV2	TRBD2	TGTGCCAGCATCCCCACTAGGCGGGAGGGCCGGAATGAGCAGTTCTTC	CASIPTRREGRNEQFF
TRBJ2-1	NA	TRBV24-1	TRBD1	TGTGCCACCAGCGAGCCGGGACAGAAGCATGAGCAGTTCTTC	CATSEPGQKHEQFF
TRBJ2-1	few	TRBV7-9	NA	TGTGCCAGCAGCCCCATCAGCGGCCGTTGGTTCTTC	CASSPISGRWFF